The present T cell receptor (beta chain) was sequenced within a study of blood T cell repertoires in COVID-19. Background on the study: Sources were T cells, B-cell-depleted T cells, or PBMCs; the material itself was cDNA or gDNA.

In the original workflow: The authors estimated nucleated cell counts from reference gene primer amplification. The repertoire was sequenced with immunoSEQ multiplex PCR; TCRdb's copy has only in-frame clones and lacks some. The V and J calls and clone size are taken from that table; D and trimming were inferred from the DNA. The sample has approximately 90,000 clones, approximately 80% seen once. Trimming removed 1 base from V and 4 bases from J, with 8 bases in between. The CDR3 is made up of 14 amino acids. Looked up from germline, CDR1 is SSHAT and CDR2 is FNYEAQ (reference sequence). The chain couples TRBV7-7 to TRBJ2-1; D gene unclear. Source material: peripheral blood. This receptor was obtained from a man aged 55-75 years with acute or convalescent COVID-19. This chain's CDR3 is CASSLGPGYNEQFF. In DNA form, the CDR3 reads TGTGCCAGCAGCTTAGGTCCGGGTTACAATGAGCAGTTCTTC. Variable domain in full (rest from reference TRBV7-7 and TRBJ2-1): GAGVSQSPRYKVTKRGQDVTLRCDPISSHATLYWYQQALGQGPEFLTYFNYEAQPDKSGLPSDRFSAERPEGSISTLTIQRTEQRDSAMYRCASSLGPGYNEQFFGPGTRLTVL.